The clone carrying this T cell receptor (beta chain) appeared a few times. These data belong to a study of identical twins. V lost 7 bases and J lost 5, with 15 bases in between. Germline V gene data show CDR1 as SNHLY and CDR2 as FYNNEI. The CDR3 runs 15 residues. TCRdb called the 5' RACE reads again in MiXCR, with one record for every CDR3 protein. The sample consists of 450,000 or so distinct CDR3 sequences, roughly an eighth of them appearing once. This same sample was also taken into another study, of yellow fever vaccine responses in identical twins.

The chain joins TRBV2 to TRBJ1-6, with D possibly matching TRBD1 (5 bases). The sample comprised CD4+ T cells sorted from blood. The sequence came from a woman aged 18-29 years in good health. This chain's CDR3 is CASTLQPGNNSPLHF. CDR3 DNA: TGTGCCAGCACCCTGCAGCCAGGGAATAATTCACCCCTCCACTTT.